This entry lists 21 T cell receptor beta chains sequenced from one sample in a study of CD8+ T cells in alopecia areata. Punch biopsies of lesional scalp, plus peripheral blood, were taken from alopecia areata patients. cDNA serving as the sequencing template came from extracted, reverse transcribed RNA. TCRdb's table, derived via immunoSEQ multiplex PCR, lists solely in-frame clones and lacks some. The sample includes 20,000 or so clones, about 70% of them seen just once. The sequences come from skin, collected at week 0. Receptors were obtained from a human donor with alopecia areata.

The CDR3, as DNA: TGCGCCAGCAGCACCTCTGGACTAGCGGTAACAGATACGCAGTATTTT. It specifies CASSTSGLAVTDTQYF. The V call is TRBV5-1, the J call TRBJ2-3, with 10 bases identical to TRBD2. J was trimmed by 3 bases and V by 4 bases; bases with no gene match: 8. This CDR3 has 16 amino acids. Germline-derived CDR1 and CDR2 are SGHRS and YFSETQ. Drawing the rest from reference TRBV5-1 and TRBJ2-3, the complete variable domain is KAGVTQTPRYLIKTRGQQVTLSCSPISGHRSVSWYQQTPGQGLQFLFEYFSETQRNKGNFPGRFSGRQFSNSRSEMNVSTLELGDSALYLCASSTSGLAVTDTQYFGPGTRLTVL.

The genes are TRBV19 and TRBJ2-5; 8 bases fit TRBD1. Germline V CDR1 and CDR2: LNHDA, SQIVND (reference sequence). The J segment lost 4 bases and the V segment lost 6 bases, leaving 4 bases of the junction unmatched. The CDR3 is 13 residues long. This CDR3 is CASSQTGAETQYF. The DNA for the CDR3 is TGTGCCAGTAGCCAGACAGGGGCAGAGACCCAGTACTTC.

This chain uses TRBV11-3 with TRBJ2-5; D is possibly TRBD1 (6 bases). Deletions cut 6 bases from V and 0 bases from J, with 17 bases between. The V gene's germline CDR1 is SGHNT and CDR2 YENEEA. The CDR3 sequence is 16 residues long. CDR3 sequence: CASRQGITPYQETQYF. Here the CDR3 DNA reads TGTGCCAGCAGACAGGGAATCACCCCGTACCAAGAGACCCAGTACTTC. Supplemented by reference TRBV11-3 and TRBJ2-5, the full variable domain reads EAGVVQSPRYKIIEKKQPVAFWCNPISGHNTLYWYLQNLGQGPELLIRYENEEAVDDSQLPKDRFSAERLKGVDSTLKIQPAELGDSAVYLCASRQGITPYQETQYFGPGTRLLVL.

V and J are TRBV4-1 and TRBJ2-1; TRBD1 or TRBD2 may be the D gene (6 bases each). Per germline, CDR1 MGHRA and CDR2 YSYEKL. Trimming left V 4 bases short and J 5 bases short, with 15 bases between. This CDR3 region has 15 residues. Here the CDR3 DNA reads TGCGCCAGCAGCCCCCCGGGGGCCCTCAACAATGAGCAGTTCTTC. Translation gives CASSPPGALNNEQFF.

The V and J genes are TRBV18 and TRBJ1-2; possible D gene TRBD1, 6 bases. Per germline, CDR1 KGHSH and CDR2 LQKENI. The CDR3 totals 13 residues. Between the trimmed V and J ends, which lost 6 bases and 8 bases, there was a span of 16 bases. In DNA form, the CDR3 reads TGTGCCAGCTCTCCCGGGGACACAGGGGGCTACACCTTC. This sequence encodes CASSPGDTGGYTF.

The V call is TRBV11-2, the J call TRBJ2-1; 11 nucleotides line up with TRBD2. Per the germline V gene, CDR1 is SGHAT and CDR2 is FQNNGV. The CDR3 is 15 amino acids. The V gene end was trimmed by 5 bases and the J gene end by 4 bases; junction bases not matched to a gene: 4. The CDR3: CASSKPSGGYNEQFF. CDR3 coding DNA: TGTGCCAGCAGCAAACCTAGCGGGGGGTACAATGAGCAGTTCTTC.

This clone showed up just once. The chain is built from TRBV28 and TRBJ2-7; D might be TRBD2 (6 bases). CDR1 MDHEN and CDR2 SYDVKM come from the germline V gene. The CDR3 is 12 residues long. The V end lost 6 bases, the J end lost 4 bases, and 10 bases lay between the germline ends. CDR3 sequence reads: CASRRGSYEQYF. The CDR3 DNA reads TGTGCCAGCAGGCGGGGTTCGTACGAGCAGTACTTC. Combining the CDR3 with reference TRBV28 and TRBJ2-7 gives the whole variable domain DVKVTQSSRYLVKRTGEKVFLECVQDMDHENMFWYRQDPGLGLRLIYFSYDVKMKEKGDIPEGYSVSREKKERFSLILESASTNQTSMYLCASRRGSYEQYFGPGTRLTVT.

The chain is built from TRBV7-8 and TRBJ1-1, with D uncertain. This CDR3 has 14 amino acids. V shed 1 base and J shed 0 bases, with 6 bases lying between them. Germline CDR1 reads SGHVS; CDR2 reads FQNEAQ. In DNA, the CDR3 is TGTGCCAGCAGCTTAGTGTCCATGAACACTGAAGCTTTCTTT. Amino acid sequence: CASSLVSMNTEAFF.

The chain uses TRBV4-3 and TRBJ1-2; D possibly corresponds to TRBD1 (6 bases). V lost 0 bases, J lost 6 bases, and 14 bases lay in between. The V gene's germline CDR1 is LGHNA and CDR2 YSLEER. The CDR3 runs 15 residues. The CDR3 region is CASSQDRGGVNGYTF. The CDR3 bases are TGCGCCAGCAGCCAAGATCGCGGGGGCGTTAATGGCTACACCTTC.

The V gene is TRBV7-9, the J gene TRBJ2-7; perhaps TRBD1 as D (6 bases). This CDR3 region has 13 residues. Trimming took off 5 bases at V and 6 bases at J, with 14 bases between the two ends. Germline CDR1 SEHNR, CDR2 FQNEAQ (reference sequence). The CDR3 sequence is CASSGQTGREQYF. The CDR3 DNA reads TGTGCCAGCAGCGGACAGACAGGTCGCGAGCAGTACTTC.

This clone was found once. As DNA, the CDR3 is TGTGCCAGCAGCGTAGGCGGGGTTAAATCACCCCTCCACTTT. As protein: CASSVGGVKSPLHF. The V call is TRBV9, the J call TRBJ1-6, with D uncertain. V shed 0 bases and J shed 10 bases, with 11 bases lying between them. This CDR3 comprises 14 residues. Germline V gene lookup returns CDR1 SGDLS and CDR2 YYNGEE.

This clone has just a few counts. This chain connects TRBV5-6 to TRBJ1-6; D is perhaps TRBD1 (5 bases). The V and J ends lost 3 bases and 7 bases respectively, with 20 bases between them. CDR1 and CDR2 (germline): SGHDT, YYEEEE. This CDR3 region has 17 residues. CDR3 sequence (DNA): TGTGCCAGCAGCTATGACGGGGGAGAGGTGGCGAATTCACCCCTCCACTTT. It yields the protein CASSYDGGEVANSPLHF.

This clone was seen once. A read error may account for a junction end that differs from germline. This chain connects TRBV5-6 to TRBJ1-5, with D maybe TRBD1 (5 bases). Germline-derived CDR1 and CDR2 are SGHDT and YYEEEE. There are 12 residues in the CDR3. The CDR3 loop reads CASSLGEDIEDF. CDR3 nucleotide sequence: TGTGCCAGCAGCTTGGGGGAGGACATCGAGGATTTT.

The V gene is TRBV10-3, the J gene TRBJ2-7, with D unresolved. Germline V lookup: CDR1 ENHRY, CDR2 SYGVKD. The CDR3 covers 12 residues. V was cut by 10 bases and J by 3 bases, with 13 bases left in between. CDR3 bases: TGTGCCACCAAGGGCGTTGGCTACGAGCAGTACTTC. Translated: CATKGVGYEQYF.

CDR3 DNA sequence: TGTGCCAGCAGCTTAGGATCGGGACTTCCGACCCTTAAACCTAGCACAGATACGCAGTATTTT. It translates to CASSLGSGLPTLKPSTDTQYF. The chain recombines TRBV7-8 with TRBJ2-3; TRBD2 is a possible D gene (6 bases). Trimming stripped 1 base from V and 0 bases from J, with 26 bases between. Germline CDR1 SGHVS, CDR2 FQNEAQ. The CDR3 loop spans 21 amino acids.

This clone has just one count. V usage is TRBV7-9 and J usage is TRBJ1-1; 7 positions agree with TRBD1. Germline V CDR1 and CDR2: SEHNR, FQNEAQ (reference sequence). Unmatched junction bases numbered 3, after V lost 0 bases and J lost 8 bases. The CDR3 runs 13 residues. The CDR3 region is CASSLAGGQEAFF. The CDR3 DNA is TGTGCCAGCAGCTTAGCGGGGGGACAGGAAGCTTTCTTT. Supplemented by reference TRBV7-9 and TRBJ1-1, the full variable domain reads DTGVSQNPRHKITKRGQNVTFRCDPISEHNRLYWYRQTLGQGPEFLTYFQNEAQLEKSRLLSDRFSAERPKGSFSTLEIQRTEQGDSAMYLCASSLAGGQEAFFGQGTRLTVV.

The chain couples TRBV7-9 to TRBJ2-5, with 8 bases lining up with TRBD1. After removal of 5 bases from V and 4 bases from J, the junction contained 3 bases not matched to a gene. CDR3 length: 13 amino acids. Per germline, CDR1 SEHNR and CDR2 FQNEAQ (reference sequence). The CDR3: CASSPRGPETQYF. In DNA form, the CDR3 reads TGTGCCAGCAGCCCCAGGGGGCCAGAGACCCAGTACTTC.

This clone was observed a few times. The rearrangement joins TRBV7-9 to TRBJ2-3; 11 bases fit TRBD2. The CDR3 sequence is 17 residues long. The germline V gene encodes CDR1 SEHNR and CDR2 FQNEAQ (reference sequence). The V segment lost 3 bases and the J segment 5 bases; nucleotides outside the gene matches: 10. In nucleotides, the CDR3 is TGTGCCAGCAGCTTTCTGGCTAGCGGGGGGCGTGGAGATACGCAGTATTTT. Translated, it gives CASSFLASGGRGDTQYF.

The rearrangement joins TRBV7-9 to TRBJ1-1; no definite D call. The CDR3 runs 16 residues. The V end was cut by 5 bases, the J end by 0 bases, with 16 bases between. Germline V gene data show CDR1 as SEHNR and CDR2 as FQNEAQ (reference sequence). CDR3 sequence reads: CASSPRERVMNTEAFF. DNA of the CDR3: TGTGCCAGCAGCCCTCGAGAGAGAGTAATGAACACTGAAGCTTTCTTT.

This clone has a handful of counts. The chain carries TRBV4-2 and TRBJ2-2, with TRBD2 matching over 8 bases. The CDR3 covers 17 residues. Per the germline V gene, CDR1 is LGHNA and CDR2 is YNFKEQ. V lost 4 bases, J lost 7 bases, and 14 bases stayed unmatched. As DNA, the CDR3 is TGTGCCAGCAGCCGGGGTAGCGGGGAGTCGGGAGGCGGGGAGCTGTTTTTT. It encodes CASSRGSGESGGGELFF.

The chain uses TRBV18 and TRBJ2-7; possible D gene TRBD1, 5 bases. Trimming left V 3 bases short and J 0 bases short, with 6 bases between. Germline CDR1 and CDR2: KGHSH and LQKENI. This CDR3 region has 13 residues. The CDR3 is CASSPDTSYEQYF. The CDR3 region has the DNA TGTGCCAGCTCACCGGACACCTCCTACGAGCAGTACTTC.